Listed below are T cell receptor beta chains from one sample, sequenced in a study of T cell repertoires in cytomegalovirus infection. These TCRs are of unknown antigen specificity. TCRdb used MiXCR to reprocess the reads, holding one entry per CDR3 protein. This table has approximately 990,000 distinct CDR3 sequences, roughly 31% appearing once. The sample here was cultured CD8+ T cells from PBMCs, taken from culture after CMV antigen stimulation. The receptors originated from a human donor in good health (CMV status not recorded). Some clones in this sample may be carry-over from other donors' samples. The CDR3 runs from the conserved cysteine through the conserved F or W. D genes are given only for firm matches. Not all rows give a size; the values are once, few, many and, for expanded clones, a class.

TRBJ1-2 TRBV5-4 TRBD1 few TGTGCCAGCAGCTTGATTCAGGGGGCAGATGGCTACACCTTC CASSLIQGADGYTF
TRBJ2-7 TRBV9 - - TGTGCCAGCAGCGACGGGGACGCCTTCTACGAGCAGTACTTC CASSDGDAFYEQYF
TRBJ2-5 TRBV7-6 - many TGTGCCAGCAGCTTAAGCGGGTCCCGAAGGGAGGAGACCCAGTACTTC CASSLSGSRREETQYF
TRBJ1-2 TRBV7-6 - - TGTGCCAGCAGCTTAGGCCCTACCTATGGCTACACCTTC CASSLGPTYGYTF
TRBJ2-5 TRBV28 - many TGTGCCAGCAGTCCCGGACGGCGGCAAGAGACCCAGTACTTC CASSPGRRQETQYF
TRBJ2-3 TRBV27 - - TGTGCCAGCCATCGGGCAGATACGCAGTATTTT CASHRADTQYF
TRBJ2-1 TRBV27 - few TGTGCCAGCAGTCCCAAACCCGACTACAATGAGCAGTTCTTC CASSPKPDYNEQFF
TRBJ1-1 TRBV5-5 - - TGTGCCAGCAGCTTGGTCGGGAGATCTGAAGCTTTCTTT CASSLVGRSEAFF
TRBJ1-2 TRBV2 - once TGTGCCAGCAGTGAAGGTGGTCAGCTCTATGGCTACACCTTC CASSEGGQLYGYTF
TRBJ2-1 TRBV2 - once TGTGCCACCGCTAACAATGAGCAGTTCTTC CATANNEQFF
TRBJ1-2 TRBV25-1 - - TGTGCCAGCAGCGACCCCCCGACGGGCGGCTACACCTTC CASSDPPTGGYTF
TRBJ1-1 TRBV7-6 - - TGTGCCAGCAGCCCAGGGGTCTCGGAAGCTTTCTTT CASSPGVSEAFF
TRBJ2-7 TRBV5-1 - few TGCGCCAGCAGCCCACAGGACAGAGAACTCTACGAGCAGTACTTC CASSPQDRELYEQYF
TRBJ1-3 TRBV6-5 - many TGTGCCAGCAGTTCCCGGGACAAGTTCTCGACCATATATTTT CASSSRDKFSTIYF
TRBJ2-5 TRBV7-6 - many TGTGCCAGCAGCCCCTGGGGAGAGACCCAGTACTTC CASSPWGETQYF
TRBJ2-2 TRBV24-1 - - TGTGCCACCAGTGACTGGCAGAACACCGGGGAGCTGTTTTTT CATSDWQNTGELFF
TRBJ1-2 TRBV4-2 - many TGTGCCAGCAGCCCCCCCAGGGATCTAGGCTATGGCTACACCTTC CASSPPRDLGYGYTF
TRBJ1-2 TRBV7-9 TRBD1 many TGTGCCAGCAGGGAACAGGGGAACTATGGCTACACCTTC CASREQGNYGYTF
TRBJ2-7 TRBV4-1 - few TGCGCCAGCAGCCAAGATGGGAGCCCGACGACCTCCTACGAGCAGTACTTC CASSQDGSPTTSYEQYF
TRBJ2-5 TRBV27 TRBD1 - TGTGCCAGCAGTTTAACGCCGGGGCCCAGGGGGGAGACCCAGTACTTC CASSLTPGPRGETQYF
TRBJ2-2 TRBV4-3 - - TGCGCCAGCAGCCAAGATAGGGGAATTAGCACCGGGGAGCTGTTTTTT CASSQDRGISTGELFF
TRBJ1-2 TRBV7-2 TRBD1 few TGTGCCAGCAGCTTAGCCTACCTAGACGGGACAGGCTATGGCTACACCTTC CASSLAYLDGTGYGYTF
TRBJ2-1 TRBV19 TRBD1 few TGTGCCAGTAGAGATGGACCGGGACAGGGGAATGAGCAGTTCTTC CASRDGPGQGNEQFF
TRBJ1-1 TRBV3-1 - few TGTGCCAGCAGCCCCCCCGCTCTCGGGACTGAAGCTTTCTTT CASSPPALGTEAFF
TRBJ1-1 TRBV5-4 TRBD1 few TGTGCCAGCAGGACAGGGGGTGAAGCTTTCTTT CASRTGGEAFF
TRBJ2-5 TRBV27 TRBD1 - TGTGCCAGCAGTGCGGGACAGGGGCACGGAGAGACCCAGTACTTC CASSAGQGHGETQYF
TRBJ2-7 TRBV20-1 - - TGCAGTGCTAGCCTCTCGAGGGCCTACGAGCAGTACTTC CSASLSRAYEQYF
TRBJ2-1 TRBV4-1 TRBD2 many TGCGCCAGCAGCCAAGACGGTAGCGGGGGGATCAATGAGCAGTTCTTC CASSQDGSGGINEQFF
TRBJ1-2 TRBV12-3/TRBV12-4 - many TGTGCCAGCAGTTTAGGACAGAACTATGGCTACACCTTC CASSLGQNYGYTF
TRBJ2-3 TRBV6-1 - few TGTGCCAGCAGTGAAGGAATAGCGGTGGGTACAGATACGCAGTATTTT CASSEGIAVGTDTQYF
TRBJ1-6 TRBV10-3 - - TGTGCCATCAGTGAAGTAGCAGAGTACTCACCCCTCCACTTT CAISEVAEYSPLHF
TRBJ2-1 TRBV13 - - TGTGCCAGCAGCTGGACAGATAAGAATGAGCAGTTCTTC CASSWTDKNEQFF
TRBJ2-1 TRBV24-1 - - TGTGCCACCAGTGATTCCAGGGTCGCCTACAATGAGCAGTTCTTC CATSDSRVAYNEQFF
TRBJ2-7 TRBV6-1 TRBD2 many TGTGCCAGCAGTCCCGGGGGACTAGCGTTCGAGCAGTACTTC CASSPGGLAFEQYF
TRBJ1-5 TRBV19 TRBD1 few TGTGCCAGTAGTCCTGGGACAGGGGGCGTTCAGCCCCAGCATTTT CASSPGTGGVQPQHF
TRBJ2-2 TRBV7-9 - - TGTGCCAGCAGCGTCTCGACCAACACCGGGGAGCTGTTTTTT CASSVSTNTGELFF
TRBJ2-7 TRBV6-2/TRBV6-3 - few TGTGCCACACGACGGAGCTCCTACGAGCAGTACTTC CATRRSSYEQYF
TRBJ1-6 TRBV10-3 - - TGTGCCATCAGTGTGGGAGGGACCCTCCACTTT CAISVGGTLHF
TRBJ1-2 TRBV7-2 - - TGTGCCAGCAGCCCTGCGCTTTCGGGGCATGGTGACTATGGCTACACCTTC CASSPALSGHGDYGYTF
TRBJ2-1 TRBV7-9 TRBD2 few TGTGCCAACGGGGGGTACAATGAGCAGTTCTTC CANGGYNEQFF